The rows below give T cell receptor beta chains drawn from one sample of a study of glioma-infiltrating T cells. TCRdb processed the multiplex PCR reads anew with MiXCR; each CDR3 protein has one entry. The table lists 150,000 to 200,000 distinct CDR3 sequences, roughly a third of them singletons. The specimen was glioma tissue, nonneoplastic brain tissue, or PBMCs (not recorded which). Receptors originate from a human donor with low-grade glioma or glioblastoma, undergoing nonglioma brain surgery, or in good health (not recorded which). The CDR3 runs from the conserved cysteine through the conserved F or W. Fields, in order: clone size, V gene, D gene, CDR3 protein. D genes are given only for firm matches. Where a row states a size, it is once, few, many or the class of an expanded clone; other rows omit it.

abundance: many; v_gene: TRBV20-1; d_gene: -; CDR3aa: CSARRSSGANVLTF
abundance: many; v_gene: TRBV7-2; d_gene: TRBD1; CDR3aa: CASSLWSRTGGPDTQYF
abundance: many; v_gene: TRBV7-9; d_gene: -; CDR3aa: CASSPTSIADTQYF
abundance: -; v_gene: TRBV9; d_gene: -; CDR3aa: CASSAGDTWGEAFF
abundance: many; v_gene: TRBV20-1; d_gene: TRBD1; CDR3aa: CSARLGTDRFMNTEAFF
abundance: many; v_gene: TRBV6-1; d_gene: TRBD1; CDR3aa: CASSGRDRAFYEQYF
abundance: once; v_gene: TRBV5-8; d_gene: -; CDR3aa: CASSFGFWEQFF
abundance: few; v_gene: TRBV28; d_gene: -; CDR3aa: CASSFYICRGLARGSYEQYF
abundance: few; v_gene: TRBV29-1; d_gene: TRBD2; CDR3aa: CSVTKGRGPRNEQYF
abundance: -; v_gene: TRBV28; d_gene: -; CDR3aa: CASSLWTGNNEQYF
abundance: many; v_gene: TRBV20-1; d_gene: -; CDR3aa: CSALVRELNSNQPQHF
abundance: many; v_gene: TRBV9; d_gene: TRBD1; CDR3aa: CASSSQGATEAFF
abundance: -; v_gene: TRBV11-2; d_gene: -; CDR3aa: CASSLLVVDTQYF
abundance: -; v_gene: TRBV19; d_gene: -; CDR3aa: CASSIPGRFLAGANVLTF
abundance: many; v_gene: TRBV6-2/TRBV6-3; d_gene: -; CDR3aa: CASSYWVGAAEAFF
abundance: many; v_gene: TRBV5-1; d_gene: -; CDR3aa: CASADTVDGELFF
abundance: few; v_gene: TRBV19; d_gene: -; CDR3aa: CASSMEQGEGAFF
abundance: -; v_gene: TRBV27; d_gene: -; CDR3aa: CASSLAYSYEQFF
abundance: many; v_gene: TRBV6-2/TRBV6-3; d_gene: -; CDR3aa: CASSYVGWGQPQHF
abundance: -; v_gene: TRBV28; d_gene: TRBD2; CDR3aa: CASSFGTSRNEQFF
abundance: -; v_gene: TRBV28; d_gene: -; CDR3aa: CAGSYGSGGQGEQYF
abundance: many; v_gene: TRBV28; d_gene: -; CDR3aa: CASTSDSYEQYF
abundance: many; v_gene: TRBV12-3/TRBV12-4; d_gene: -; CDR3aa: CASSLSGGPETQYF
abundance: many; v_gene: TRBV19; d_gene: TRBD1; CDR3aa: CASSGDRGSQPQHF
abundance: many; v_gene: TRBV24-1; d_gene: -; CDR3aa: CATRDREETQYF
abundance: -; v_gene: TRBV12-3/TRBV12-4; d_gene: TRBD1; CDR3aa: CTSSLGQGASTPMNTEAFF
abundance: many; v_gene: TRBV6-6; d_gene: TRBD2; CDR3aa: CASSYRETLARHEQFF
abundance: many; v_gene: TRBV4-1; d_gene: TRBD2; CDR3aa: CASSPRWLADTDTQYF
abundance: many; v_gene: TRBV4-3; d_gene: -; CDR3aa: CASSQEGVQPRAFF
abundance: few; v_gene: TRBV11-2; d_gene: TRBD2; CDR3aa: CASSLLRGKDEQYF
abundance: many; v_gene: TRBV19; d_gene: -; CDR3aa: CASSIGTRGVQPQHF
abundance: -; v_gene: TRBV6-2/TRBV6-3; d_gene: TRBD2; CDR3aa: CASSYSGSNEQFF
abundance: -; v_gene: TRBV19; d_gene: -; CDR3aa: CASSIRGPAEQYF
abundance: -; v_gene: TRBV6-5; d_gene: TRBD2; CDR3aa: CASSYWGSGLAGGAQYF
abundance: many; v_gene: TRBV10-3; d_gene: -; CDR3aa: CAISESGQQFGEQFF
abundance: -; v_gene: TRBV5-1; d_gene: -; CDR3aa: CASSPGPLNTEAFF
abundance: many; v_gene: TRBV20-1; d_gene: -; CDR3aa: CSATPGATYEQYF
abundance: many; v_gene: TRBV6-2/TRBV6-3; d_gene: -; CDR3aa: CASSYSDYEQYF
abundance: many; v_gene: TRBV19; d_gene: TRBD1; CDR3aa: CASSSGQGAMVREQYF
abundance: many; v_gene: TRBV6-5; d_gene: -; CDR3aa: CASSYSSRGLAGEADTQYF
abundance: many; v_gene: TRBV6-4; d_gene: TRBD1; CDR3aa: CASRPQTGTGTEAFF
abundance: many; v_gene: TRBV24-1; d_gene: -; CDR3aa: CATSGGGTDTQYF
abundance: many; v_gene: TRBV4-2; d_gene: -; CDR3aa: CASSARAGIGNQPQHF
abundance: -; v_gene: TRBV5-1; d_gene: -; CDR3aa: CASRGSQGGFYEQYF
abundance: -; v_gene: TRBV11-2; d_gene: -; CDR3aa: CASSLGPAGSENTIYF
abundance: few; v_gene: TRBV20-1; d_gene: -; CDR3aa: CSASSEGNQPQHF
abundance: many; v_gene: TRBV7-6; d_gene: TRBD2; CDR3aa: CASSLVTAGVDEQFF
abundance: -; v_gene: TRBV7-9; d_gene: -; CDR3aa: CASSWGDTGNTEAFF
abundance: many; v_gene: TRBV28; d_gene: -; CDR3aa: CASRSGYQETQYF
abundance: many; v_gene: TRBV6-1; d_gene: TRBD1; CDR3aa: CASSYTLRQGPREKLFF
abundance: medium-sized; v_gene: TRBV6-1; d_gene: TRBD1; CDR3aa: CASSEWDSLSGNTIYF
abundance: -; v_gene: TRBV28; d_gene: -; CDR3aa: CASNIRGGYTF
abundance: many; v_gene: TRBV5-1; d_gene: -; CDR3aa: CASSLRRGGNEQFF
abundance: many; v_gene: TRBV4-1; d_gene: TRBD1; CDR3aa: CASSHTPGQVNNEQFF
abundance: -; v_gene: TRBV6-5; d_gene: -; CDR3aa: CASTLLPDSIKTGELFF
abundance: few; v_gene: TRBV11-1; d_gene: TRBD1; CDR3aa: CASSRRDRVSSYEQYF